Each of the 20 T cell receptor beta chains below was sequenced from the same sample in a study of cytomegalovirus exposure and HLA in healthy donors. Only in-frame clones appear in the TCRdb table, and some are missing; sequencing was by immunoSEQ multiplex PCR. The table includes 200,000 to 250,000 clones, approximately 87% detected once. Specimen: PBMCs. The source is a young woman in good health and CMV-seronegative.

The CDR3 protein is CASSRTSGTSNEQFF. The CDR3 nucleotides read TGTGCCAGTAGCCGAACGAGCGGGACGTCAAATGAGCAGTTCTTC. This chain uses TRBV2 with TRBJ2-1; 7 bases fit TRBD2. Unmatched junction bases numbered 15, after V lost 9 bases and J lost 7 bases. Germline V gene sequence: CDR1 SNHLY, CDR2 FYNNEI. The CDR3 is 15 residues long.

The chain's CDR3 is CASSETPVVFDTQYF. In DNA form, the CDR3 reads TGTGCCAGCAGTGAAACCCCCGTGGTTTTCGATACGCAGTATTTT. The chain carries TRBV2 and TRBJ2-3; unclear D gene. The CDR3 totals 15 residues. Trimming stripped 2 bases from V and 6 bases from J, with 15 bases between. Germline CDR1 reads SNHLY; CDR2 reads FYNNEI. Based on the CDR3 plus reference TRBV2 and TRBJ2-3, the full variable domain is EPEVTQTPSHQVTQMGQEVILRCVPISNHLYFYWYRQILGQKVEFLVSFYNNEISEKSEIFDDQFSVERPDGSNFTLKIRSTKLEDSAMYFCASSETPVVFDTQYFGPGTRLTVL.

This CDR3 is CSVQKDSNEKLFF. As DNA, the CDR3 is TGCAGCGTTCAAAAGGACAGCAATGAAAAACTGTTTTTT. The genes are TRBV29-1 and TRBJ1-4; maybe TRBD1 (6 bases). V lost 5 bases and J lost 5, with 12 bases in between. Germline lookup yields CDR1 SQVTM and CDR2 ANQGSEA. There are 13 residues in the CDR3.

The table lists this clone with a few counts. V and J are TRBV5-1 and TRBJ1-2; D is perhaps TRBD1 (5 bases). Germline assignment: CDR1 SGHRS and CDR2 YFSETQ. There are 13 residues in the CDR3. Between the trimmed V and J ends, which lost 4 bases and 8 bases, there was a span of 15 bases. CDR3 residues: CASSVDRIKGYTF. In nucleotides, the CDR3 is TGCGCCAGCAGCGTAGACAGAATCAAAGGCTACACCTTC.

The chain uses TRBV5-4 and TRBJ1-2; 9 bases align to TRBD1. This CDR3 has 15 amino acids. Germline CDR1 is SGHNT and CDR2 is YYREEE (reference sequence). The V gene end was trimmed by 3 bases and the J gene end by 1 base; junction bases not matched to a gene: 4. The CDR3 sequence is CASSSRDRVNYGYTF. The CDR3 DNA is TGTGCCAGCAGCTCCCGGGACAGGGTTAACTATGGCTACACCTTC. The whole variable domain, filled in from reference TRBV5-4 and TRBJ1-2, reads ETGVTQSPTHLIKTRGQQVTLRCSSQSGHNTVSWYQQALGQGPQFIFQYYREEENGRGNFPPRFSGLQFPNYSSELNVNALELDDSALYLCASSSRDRVNYGYTFGSGTRLTVV.

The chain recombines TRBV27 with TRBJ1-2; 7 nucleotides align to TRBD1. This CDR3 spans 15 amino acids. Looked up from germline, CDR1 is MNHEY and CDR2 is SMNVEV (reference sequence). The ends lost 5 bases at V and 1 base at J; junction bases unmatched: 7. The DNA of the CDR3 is TGTGCCAGCAGTACCCGGGACAGACTTAACTATGGCTACACCTTC. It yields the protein CASSTRDRLNYGYTF.

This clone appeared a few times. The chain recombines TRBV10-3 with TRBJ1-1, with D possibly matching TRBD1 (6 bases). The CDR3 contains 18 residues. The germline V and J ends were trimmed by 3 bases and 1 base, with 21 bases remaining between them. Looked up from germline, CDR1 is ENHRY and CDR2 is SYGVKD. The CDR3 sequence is CAISETRDKLFRNTEAFF. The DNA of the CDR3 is TGTGCCATCAGTGAAACCCGGGACAAGCTCTTTAGGAACACTGAAGCTTTCTTT.

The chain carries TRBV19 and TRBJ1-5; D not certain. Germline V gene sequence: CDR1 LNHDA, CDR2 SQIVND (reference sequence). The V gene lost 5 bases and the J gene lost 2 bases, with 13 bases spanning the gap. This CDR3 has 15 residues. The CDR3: CASSGTGGGNQPQHF. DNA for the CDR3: TGTGCCAGTAGTGGAACCGGTGGAGGCAATCAGCCCCAGCATTTT. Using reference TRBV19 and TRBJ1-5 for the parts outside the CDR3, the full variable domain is DGGITQSPKYLFRKEGQNVTLSCEQNLNHDAMYWYRQDPGQGLRLIYYSQIVNDFQKGDIAEGYSVSREKKESFPLTVTSAQKNPTAFYLCASSGTGGGNQPQHFGDGTRLSIL.

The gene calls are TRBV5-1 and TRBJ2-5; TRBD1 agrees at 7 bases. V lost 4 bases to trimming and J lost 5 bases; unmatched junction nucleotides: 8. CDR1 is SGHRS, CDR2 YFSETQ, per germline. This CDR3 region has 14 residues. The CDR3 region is CASSQGQTPETQYF. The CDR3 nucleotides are TGCGCCAGCAGCCAGGGACAGACTCCCGAGACCCAGTACTTC.

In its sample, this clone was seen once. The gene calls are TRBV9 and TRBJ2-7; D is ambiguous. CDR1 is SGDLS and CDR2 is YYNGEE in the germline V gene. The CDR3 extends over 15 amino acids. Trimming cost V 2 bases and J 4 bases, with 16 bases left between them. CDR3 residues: CASSVDWGSGYEQYF. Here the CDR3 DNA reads TGTGCCAGCAGCGTGGATTGGGGATCTGGGTACGAGCAGTACTTC.

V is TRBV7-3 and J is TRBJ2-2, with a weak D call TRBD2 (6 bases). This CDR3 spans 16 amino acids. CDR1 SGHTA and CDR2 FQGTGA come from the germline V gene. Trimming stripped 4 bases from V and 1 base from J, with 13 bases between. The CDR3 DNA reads TGTGCCAGCAGCTCTGAGCGGGTGGAGAACACCGGGGAGCTGTTTTTT. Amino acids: CASSSERVENTGELFF.

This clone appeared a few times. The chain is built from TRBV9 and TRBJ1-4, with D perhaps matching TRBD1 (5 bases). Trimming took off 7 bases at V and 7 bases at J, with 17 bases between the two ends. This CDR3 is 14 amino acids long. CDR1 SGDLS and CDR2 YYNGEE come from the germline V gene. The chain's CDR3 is CASPRRGEGEKLFF. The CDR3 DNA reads TGTGCCAGCCCCCGCCGGGGGGAGGGTGAAAAACTGTTTTTT.

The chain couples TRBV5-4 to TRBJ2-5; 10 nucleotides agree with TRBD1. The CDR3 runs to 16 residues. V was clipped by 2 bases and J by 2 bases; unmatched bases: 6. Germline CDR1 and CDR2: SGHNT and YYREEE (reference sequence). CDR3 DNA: TGTGCCAGCAGCTTAGGACAGGGGGTCGTGCAAGAGACCCAGTACTTC. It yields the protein CASSLGQGVVQETQYF.

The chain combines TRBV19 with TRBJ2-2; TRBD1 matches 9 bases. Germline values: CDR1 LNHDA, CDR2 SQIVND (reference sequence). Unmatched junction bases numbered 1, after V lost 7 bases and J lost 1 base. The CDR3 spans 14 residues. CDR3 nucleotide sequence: TGTGCCAGTAACAGGGGGCAGAACACCGGGGAGCTGTTTTTT. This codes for CASNRGQNTGELFF.

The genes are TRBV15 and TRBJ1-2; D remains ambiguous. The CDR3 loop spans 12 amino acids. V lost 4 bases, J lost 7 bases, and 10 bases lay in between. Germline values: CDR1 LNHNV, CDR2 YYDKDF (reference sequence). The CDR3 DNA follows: TGTGCCACCAGCATAGGGAAAGTTGGCTACACCTTC. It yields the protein CATSIGKVGYTF. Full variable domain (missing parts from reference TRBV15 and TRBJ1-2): DAMVIQNPRYQVTQFGKPVTLSCSQTLNHNVMYWYQQKSSQAPKLLFHYYDKDFNNEADTPDNFQSRRPNTSFCFLDIRSPGLGDTAMYLCATSIGKVGYTFGSGTRLTVV.

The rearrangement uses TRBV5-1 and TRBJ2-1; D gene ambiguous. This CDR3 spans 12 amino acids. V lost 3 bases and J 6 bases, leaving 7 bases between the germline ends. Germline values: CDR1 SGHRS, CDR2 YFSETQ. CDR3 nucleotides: TGCGCCAGCAGCTCCCGGGTCAATGAGCAGTTCTTC. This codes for CASSSRVNEQFF.

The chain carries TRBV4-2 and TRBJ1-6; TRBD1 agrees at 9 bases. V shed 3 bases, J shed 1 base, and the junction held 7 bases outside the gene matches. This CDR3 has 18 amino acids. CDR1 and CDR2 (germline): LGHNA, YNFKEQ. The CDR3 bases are TGTGCCAGCAGCCAGGAACCACAGGGGGCATCCTATAATTCACCCCTCCACTTT. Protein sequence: CASSQEPQGASYNSPLHF.

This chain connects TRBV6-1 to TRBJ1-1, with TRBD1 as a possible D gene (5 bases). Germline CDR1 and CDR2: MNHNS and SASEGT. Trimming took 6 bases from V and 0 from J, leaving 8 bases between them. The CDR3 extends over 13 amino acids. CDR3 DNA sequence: TGTGCCAGCAGAAAGGGACTGAACACTGAAGCTTTCTTT. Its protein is CASRKGLNTEAFF.

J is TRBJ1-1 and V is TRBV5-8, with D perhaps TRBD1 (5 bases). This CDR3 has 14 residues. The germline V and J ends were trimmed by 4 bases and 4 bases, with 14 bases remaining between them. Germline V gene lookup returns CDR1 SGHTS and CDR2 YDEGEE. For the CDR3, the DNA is TGTGCCAGCAGCCTCGCGGCGGGGGGCACTGAAGCTTTCTTT. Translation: CASSLAAGGTEAFF. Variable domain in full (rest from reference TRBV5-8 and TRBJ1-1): EAGVTQSPTHLIKTRGQQATLRCSPISGHTSVYWYQQALGLGLQFLLWYDEGEERNRGNFPPRFSGRQFPNYSSELNVNALELEDSALYLCASSLAAGGTEAFFGQGTRLTVV.

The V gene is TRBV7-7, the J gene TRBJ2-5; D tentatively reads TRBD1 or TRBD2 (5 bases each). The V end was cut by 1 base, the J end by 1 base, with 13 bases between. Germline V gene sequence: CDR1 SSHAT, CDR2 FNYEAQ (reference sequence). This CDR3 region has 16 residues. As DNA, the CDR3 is TGTGCCAGCAGCTTAGTGGGGCTGGGGACCCAAGAGACCCAGTACTTC. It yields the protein CASSLVGLGTQETQYF.